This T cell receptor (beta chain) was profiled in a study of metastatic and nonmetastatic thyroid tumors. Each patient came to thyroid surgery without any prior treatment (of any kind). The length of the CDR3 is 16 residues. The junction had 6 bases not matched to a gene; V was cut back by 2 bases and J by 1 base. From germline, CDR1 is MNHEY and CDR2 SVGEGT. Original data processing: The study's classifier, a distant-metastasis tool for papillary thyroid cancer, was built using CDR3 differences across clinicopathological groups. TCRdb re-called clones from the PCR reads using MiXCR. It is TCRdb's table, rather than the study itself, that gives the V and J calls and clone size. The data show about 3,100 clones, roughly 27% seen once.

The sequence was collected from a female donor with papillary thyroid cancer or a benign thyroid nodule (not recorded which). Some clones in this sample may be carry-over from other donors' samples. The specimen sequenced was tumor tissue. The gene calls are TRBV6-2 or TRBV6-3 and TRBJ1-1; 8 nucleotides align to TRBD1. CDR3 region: CASSYGTGWRNTEAFF. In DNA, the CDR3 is TGTGCCAGCAGTTACGGGACAGGTTGGAGGAACACTGAAGCTTTCTTT.